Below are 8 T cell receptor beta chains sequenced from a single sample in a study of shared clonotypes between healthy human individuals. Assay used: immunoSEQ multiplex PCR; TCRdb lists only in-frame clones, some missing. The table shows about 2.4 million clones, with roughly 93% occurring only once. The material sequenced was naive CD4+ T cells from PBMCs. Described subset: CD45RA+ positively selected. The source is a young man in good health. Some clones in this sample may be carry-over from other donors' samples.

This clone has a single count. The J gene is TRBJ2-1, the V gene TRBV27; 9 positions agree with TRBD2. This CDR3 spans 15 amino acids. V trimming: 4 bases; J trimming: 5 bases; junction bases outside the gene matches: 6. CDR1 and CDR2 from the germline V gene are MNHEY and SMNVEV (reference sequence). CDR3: CASSYLLAGHNEQFF. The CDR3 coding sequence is TGTGCCAGCAGTTACTTACTAGCGGGTCACAATGAGCAGTTCTTC.

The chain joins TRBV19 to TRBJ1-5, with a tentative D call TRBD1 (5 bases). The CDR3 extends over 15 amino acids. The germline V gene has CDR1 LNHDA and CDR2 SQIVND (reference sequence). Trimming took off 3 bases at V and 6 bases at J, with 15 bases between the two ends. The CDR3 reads CASSIGGAFAQPQHF. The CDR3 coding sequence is TGTGCCAGTAGTATCGGAGGGGCCTTCGCTCAGCCCCAGCATTTT.

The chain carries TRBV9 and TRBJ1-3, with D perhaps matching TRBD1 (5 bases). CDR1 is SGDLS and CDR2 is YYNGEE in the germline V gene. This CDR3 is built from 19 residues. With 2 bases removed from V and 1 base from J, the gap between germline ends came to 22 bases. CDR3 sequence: CASSVDSSIPHPSGNTIYF. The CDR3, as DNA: TGTGCCAGCAGCGTCGACAGCTCTATTCCGCATCCTTCTGGAAACACCATATATTTT.

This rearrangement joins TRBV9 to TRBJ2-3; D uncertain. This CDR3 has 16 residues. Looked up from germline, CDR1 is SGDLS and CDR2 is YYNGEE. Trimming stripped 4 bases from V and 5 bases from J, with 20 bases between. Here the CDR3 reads CASSQAALGILDTQYF. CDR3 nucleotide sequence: TGTGCCAGCAGCCAAGCCGCTCTGGGGATCTTAGATACGCAGTATTTT. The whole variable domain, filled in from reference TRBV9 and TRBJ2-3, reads DSGVTQTPKHLITATGQRVTLRCSPRSGDLSVYWYQQSLDQGLQFLIQYYNGEERAKGNILERFSAQQFPDLHSELNLSSLELGDSALYFCASSQAALGILDTQYFGPGTRLTVL.

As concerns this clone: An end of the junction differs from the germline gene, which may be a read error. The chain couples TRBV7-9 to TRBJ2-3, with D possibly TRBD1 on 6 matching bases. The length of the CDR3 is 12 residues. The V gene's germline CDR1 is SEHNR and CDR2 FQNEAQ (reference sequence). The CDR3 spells CASSLGGGQKVF. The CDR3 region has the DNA TGTGCCAGCAGCTTAGGAGGCGGACAGAAAGTTTTT.

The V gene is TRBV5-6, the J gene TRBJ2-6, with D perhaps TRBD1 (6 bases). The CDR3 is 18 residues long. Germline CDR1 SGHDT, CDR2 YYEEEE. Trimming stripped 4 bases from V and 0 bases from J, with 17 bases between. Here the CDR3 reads CASSLTGRGNSGANVLTF. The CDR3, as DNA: TGTGCCAGCAGCCTAACAGGGAGAGGAAACTCTGGGGCCAACGTCCTGACTTTC.

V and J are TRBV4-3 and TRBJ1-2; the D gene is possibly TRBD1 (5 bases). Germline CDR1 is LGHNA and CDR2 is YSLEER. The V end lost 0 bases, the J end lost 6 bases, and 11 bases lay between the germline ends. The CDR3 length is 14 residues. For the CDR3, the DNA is TGCGCCAGCAGCCAAGATCCCACAGGCAATGGCTACACCTTC. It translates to CASSQDPTGNGYTF.

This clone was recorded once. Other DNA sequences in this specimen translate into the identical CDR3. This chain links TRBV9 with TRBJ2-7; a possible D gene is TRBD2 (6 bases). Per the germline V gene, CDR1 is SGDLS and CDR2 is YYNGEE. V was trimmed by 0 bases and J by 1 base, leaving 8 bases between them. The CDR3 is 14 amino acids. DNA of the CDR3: TGTGCCAGCAGCGTAGTGGCGGGATCCTACGAGCAGTACTTC. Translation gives CASSVVAGSYEQYF.